The clone carrying this T cell receptor beta chain has ten or more counts. The data originate from a study of tumor-infiltrating lymphocytes in primary liver carcinoma. At the level of the study: Among the tumors, stages were T1-T3 N0M0 and sizes roughly 4.2 to 11 cm.

Germline lookup yields CDR1 SQVTM and CDR2 ANQGSEA. Trimming removed 4 bases from V and 7 bases from J, with 8 bases in between. The CDR3 runs 11 residues. The source material, about 17-31 mg of unsorted bulk tissue, was used to co-extract RNA and DNA. TCR beta cDNA came from roughly 550 ng total RNA, primed with a constant-region primer. Modified slightly, ARM-PCR produced TCR beta libraries over three nested multiplex PCR rounds. The first two PCR rounds used TRBV1-TRBV30 primers with a Cbeta primer, about 9 cycles each. TCRdb re-called the multiplex PCR reads through MiXCR, storing one row per CDR3 protein. The data contain 85,000 to 100,000 distinct CDR3 sequences, 65% to 70% of them singletons.

This clonotype originated in a man in his forties with primary liver carcinoma and hepatitis B virus infection. V gene TRBV29-1 combines with J gene TRBJ2-1; the D is unclear. The sample comprised tumor-adjacent normal liver tissue. CDR3 residues: CSVVPGNEQFF. The CDR3 bases are TGCAGCGTTGTACCGGGTAATGAGCAGTTCTTC.